Below, 16 T cell receptor beta chains from the same sample are listed, as sequenced in a study of blood T cell repertoires in COVID-19 (dated by TCRdb to 2020 to 2022). Library creation used the immunoSEQ multiplex PCR assay. Drawn from immuneACCESS, this table holds only the in-frame rearrangements with V and J called that TCRdb kept. Clones are partly lost; checked studies trace under half to an unresolved V gene and leave the rest unexplained. This sample holds about 170,000 clones; over 80% were observed only once. Jointly, the top ten make up less than 3.5% of the sample. Sequencing was performed on peripheral blood. Source of these receptors: an older woman with acute or convalescent COVID-19.

The chain recombines TRBV12-2 with TRBJ2-7; the table names TRBD1, a call not compared with the DNA. TRBV12-2 is designated a pseudogene. The CDR3 is 17 amino acids. CDR3 in amino acids: CASRRSMEGGREYEQYF. As DNA, the CDR3 is TGTGCAAGTCGCCGATCGATGGAAGGCGGCAGGGAATACGAGCAGTACTTC.

CDR3 amino acids: CASSSGGTSGGLAKNIQYF. The CDR3 nucleotides are TGTGCCAGCAGCTCCGGGGGGACTAGCGGGGGCCTAGCCAAAAACATTCAGTACTTC. The rearrangement uses TRBV21-1 and TRBJ2-4; TRBD2 is the table's D call and was not checked against the DNA. TRBV21-1 is assigned pseudogene status. CDR3 length: 19 amino acids.

V and J are TRBV15 and TRBJ2-4, with 7 bases fitting TRBD1. The length of the CDR3 is 18 residues. Trimming took 0 bases from V and 1 from J; bases not matched to a gene: 9. From germline, CDR1 is LNHNV and CDR2 YYDKDF (reference sequence). The CDR3, as DNA: TGTGCCACCAGCAGAGATTTGGACAGGAGGATTGCCAAAAACATTCAGTACTTC. Residues: CATSRDLDRRIAKNIQYF.

The rearrangement joins TRBV7-6 to TRBJ2-7; D possibly corresponds to TRBD2 (5 bases). Germline CDR1 reads SGHVS; CDR2 reads FNYEAQ. Deletions cut 1 base from V and 3 bases from J, with 13 bases between. CDR3 length: 15 amino acids. The CDR3 reads CASSLGGSGNYEQYF. CDR3 coding DNA: TGTGCCAGCAGCTTAGGAGGGTCGGGGAACTACGAGCAGTACTTC. The complete variable domain, with remaining parts taken from reference TRBV7-6 and TRBJ2-7, reads GAGVSQSPRYKVTKRGQDVALRCDPISGHVSLYWYRQALGQGPEFLTYFNYEAQQDKSGLPNDRFSAERPEGSISTLTIQRTEQRDSAMYRCASSLGGSGNYEQYFGPGTRLTVT.

The rearrangement links TRBV12-3 or TRBV12-4 to TRBJ1-3; tentatively, D is TRBD1 (6 bases). This CDR3 has 12 residues. Between the trimmed V and J ends, which lost 2 bases and 8 bases, there was a span of 7 bases. CDR3 DNA sequence: TGTGCCAGCAGTTTAAAGGGGGACACCATATATTTT. Protein product: CASSLKGDTIYF.

V gene TRBV7-2 combines with J gene TRBJ2-2, with a tentative D call TRBD2 (6 bases). There are 15 residues in the CDR3. The V end lost 0 bases, the J end lost 2 bases, and 7 bases lay between the germline ends. Germline assignment: CDR1 SGHTA and CDR2 FQGNSA. The CDR3 is CASSLAGTNTGELFF. In DNA, the CDR3 is TGTGCCAGCAGCTTAGCAGGGACTAACACCGGGGAGCTGTTTTTT.

The chain has TRBV6-6 and TRBJ1-1, with D hard to call. Trimming pared 5 bases from V and 1 base from J, leaving 8 bases between. Germline V lookup: CDR1 MNHNY, CDR2 SVGAGI (reference sequence). The CDR3 sequence is 13 residues long. The CDR3 region has the DNA TGTGCCAGCAGTGACCGGGGGAACACTGAAGCTTTCTTT. Translation: CASSDRGNTEAFF.

The CDR3 spells CASSLGGLLNQPQHF. CDR3 nucleotides: TGTGCCAGCAGCTTAGGGGGACTGTTAAATCAGCCCCAGCATTTT. J is TRBJ1-5 and V is TRBV7-2; a weak D match, TRBD1 (5 bases). V dropped 1 base and J dropped 4 bases, with 11 bases sitting between them. The CDR3 sequence is 15 residues long. Germline CDR1 and CDR2: SGHTA and FQGNSA. Complete variable domain (other parts from reference TRBV7-2 and TRBJ1-5): GAGVSQSPSNKVTEKGKDVELRCDPISGHTALYWYRQSLGQGLEFLIYFQGNSAPDKSGLPSDRFSAERTGGSVSTLTIQRTQQEDSAVYLCASSLGGLLNQPQHFGDGTRLSIL.

This rearrangement joins TRBV7-2 to TRBJ1-4; a possible D gene is TRBD1 (6 bases). V was trimmed by 4 bases and J by 4 bases, leaving 16 bases between them. Germline values: CDR1 SGHTA, CDR2 FQGNSA. The CDR3 runs 16 residues. CDR3 amino acids: CASSSDWGLGNEKLFF. CDR3 sequence (DNA): TGTGCCAGCAGCTCGGATTGGGGGCTCGGTAATGAAAAACTGTTTTTT. Full variable domain (remainder filled in from reference TRBV7-2 and TRBJ1-4): GAGVSQSPSNKVTEKGKDVELRCDPISGHTALYWYRQSLGQGLEFLIYFQGNSAPDKSGLPSDRFSAERTGGSVSTLTIQRTQQEDSAVYLCASSSDWGLGNEKLFFGSGTQLSVL.

This chain connects TRBV5-1 to TRBJ1-1; maybe TRBD1 (5 bases). The CDR3 contains 14 residues. V dropped 4 bases and J dropped 1 base, with 11 bases sitting between them. Germline-derived CDR1 and CDR2 are SGHRS and YFSETQ. The DNA for the CDR3 is TGCGCCAGCAGCGTGGACGGACAGAACACTGAAGCTTTCTTT. Its translation: CASSVDGQNTEAFF. The full variable domain, rest sourced from reference TRBV5-1 and TRBJ1-1, is KAGVTQTPRYLIKTRGQQVTLSCSPISGHRSVSWYQQTPGQGLQFLFEYFSETQRNKGNFPGRFSGRQFSNSRSEMNVSTLELGDSALYLCASSVDGQNTEAFFGQGTRLTVV.

V is TRBV15 and J is TRBJ2-7; a weak D match, TRBD1 (6 bases). V was cut by 2 bases and J by 6 bases, with 11 bases left in between. In germline, CDR1 is LNHNV, CDR2 YYDKDF (reference sequence). CDR3 size: 13 residues. The CDR3 region is CATSRPQGFEQYF. CDR3 coding DNA: TGTGCCACCAGCAGACCGCAGGGGTTCGAGCAGTACTTC.

The chain recombines TRBV7-2 with TRBJ2-2; 12 bases are shared with TRBD1. Germline values: CDR1 SGHTA, CDR2 FQGNSA. The length of the CDR3 is 14 residues. With 5 bases clipped from V and 8 bases from J, the junction kept 3 bases outside the gene matches. CDR3 loop: CASSQGQGAGELFF. CDR3 DNA: TGTGCCAGCAGCCAGGGACAGGGGGCAGGGGAGCTGTTTTTT. Based on the CDR3 plus reference TRBV7-2 and TRBJ2-2, the full variable domain is GAGVSQSPSNKVTEKGKDVELRCDPISGHTALYWYRQSLGQGLEFLIYFQGNSAPDKSGLPSDRFSAERTGGSVSTLTIQRTQQEDSAVYLCASSQGQGAGELFFGEGSRLTVL.

The gene calls are TRBV7-2 and TRBJ1-3; D is ambiguous. CDR3 length: 15 amino acids. V gave up 1 base and J gave up 3 bases, with 10 bases separating them. Germline assignment: CDR1 SGHTA and CDR2 FQGNSA. The CDR3 DNA follows: TGTGCCAGCAGCTTAGTCCCCCAGGTTGGAAACACCATATATTTT. It specifies CASSLVPQVGNTIYF.

This rearrangement joins TRBV19 to TRBJ1-3; D not certain. Trimming removed 10 bases at V and 2 bases at J, with 21 bases between. Germline CDR1 reads LNHDA; CDR2 reads SQIVND (reference sequence). The length of the CDR3 is 16 residues. CDR3 residues: CATLTTTKSAGNTIYF. CDR3 coding DNA: TGTGCCACCCTTACTACCACGAAATCGGCTGGAAACACCATATATTTT.

The CDR3 protein is CASSLQGLAENEQFF. The CDR3 nucleotides read TGTGCCAGCAGCCTCCAGGGACTAGCGGAAAATGAGCAGTTCTTC. V is TRBV11-3 and J is TRBJ2-1; 11 bases are a match to TRBD2. The trim removed 5 bases at V and 7 bases at J, leaving 7 bases unmatched. CDR1 is SGHNT, CDR2 YENEEA, per germline. The CDR3 runs 15 residues.

This chain uses TRBV4-3 with TRBJ1-4; no clear D. The germline CDR1 and CDR2 sequences are LGHNA and YSLEER. There are 17 residues in the CDR3. With 0 bases removed from V and 5 bases from J, the gap between germline ends came to 16 bases. CDR3 loop: CASSQEMVGSTNEKLFF. In nucleotides, the CDR3 is TGCGCCAGCAGCCAAGAAATGGTTGGCAGTACCAATGAAAAACTGTTTTTT.